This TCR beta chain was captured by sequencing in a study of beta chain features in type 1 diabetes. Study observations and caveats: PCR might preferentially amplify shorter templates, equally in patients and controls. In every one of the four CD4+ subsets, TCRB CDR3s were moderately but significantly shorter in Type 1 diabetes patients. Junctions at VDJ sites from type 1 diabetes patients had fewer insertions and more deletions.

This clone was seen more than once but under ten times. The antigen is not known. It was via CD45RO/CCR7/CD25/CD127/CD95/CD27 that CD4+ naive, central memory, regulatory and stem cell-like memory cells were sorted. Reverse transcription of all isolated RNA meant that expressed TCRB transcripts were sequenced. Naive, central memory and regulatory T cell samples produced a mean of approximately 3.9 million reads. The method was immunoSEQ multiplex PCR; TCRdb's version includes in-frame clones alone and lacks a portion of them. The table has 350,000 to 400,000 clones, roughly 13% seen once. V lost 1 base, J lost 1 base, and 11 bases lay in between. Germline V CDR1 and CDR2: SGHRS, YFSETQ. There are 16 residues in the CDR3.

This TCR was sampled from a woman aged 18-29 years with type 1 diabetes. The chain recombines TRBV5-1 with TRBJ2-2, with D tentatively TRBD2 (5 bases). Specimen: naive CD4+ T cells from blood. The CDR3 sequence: CASSLFAEGNTGELFF. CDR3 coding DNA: TGCGCCAGCAGCTTGTTTGCCGAGGGGAACACCGGGGAGCTGTTTTTT.